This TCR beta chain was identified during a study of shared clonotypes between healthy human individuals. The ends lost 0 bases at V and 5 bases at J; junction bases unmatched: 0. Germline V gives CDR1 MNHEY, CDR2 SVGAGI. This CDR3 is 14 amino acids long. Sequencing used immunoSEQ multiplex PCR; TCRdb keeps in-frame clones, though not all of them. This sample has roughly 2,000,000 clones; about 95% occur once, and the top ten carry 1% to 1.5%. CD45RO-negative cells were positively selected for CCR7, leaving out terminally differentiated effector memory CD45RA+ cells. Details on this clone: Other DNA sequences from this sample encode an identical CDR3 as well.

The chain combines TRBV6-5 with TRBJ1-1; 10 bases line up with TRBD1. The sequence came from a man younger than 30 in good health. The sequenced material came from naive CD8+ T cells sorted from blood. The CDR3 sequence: CASSYSDRGTEAFF. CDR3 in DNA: TGTGCCAGCAGTTACTCGGACAGGGGGACTGAAGCTTTCTTT.